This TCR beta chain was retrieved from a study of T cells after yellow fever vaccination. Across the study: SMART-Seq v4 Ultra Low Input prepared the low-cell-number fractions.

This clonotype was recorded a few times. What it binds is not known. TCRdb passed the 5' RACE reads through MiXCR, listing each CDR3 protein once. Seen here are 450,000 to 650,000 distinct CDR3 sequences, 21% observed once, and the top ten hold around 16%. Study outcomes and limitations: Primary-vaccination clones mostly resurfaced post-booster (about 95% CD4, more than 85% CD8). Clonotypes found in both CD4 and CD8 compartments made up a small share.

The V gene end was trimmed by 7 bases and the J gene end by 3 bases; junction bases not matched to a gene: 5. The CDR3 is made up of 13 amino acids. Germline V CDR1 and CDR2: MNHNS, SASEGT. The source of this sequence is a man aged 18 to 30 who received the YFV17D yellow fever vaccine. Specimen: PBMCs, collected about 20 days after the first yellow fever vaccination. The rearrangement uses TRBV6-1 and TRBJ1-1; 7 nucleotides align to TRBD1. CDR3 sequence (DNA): TGTGCCAGCAAGAGGGGGCTCTACACTGAAGCTTTCTTT. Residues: CASKRGLYTEAFF.